The 7 T cell receptor beta chains in this list originate from one sample, sequenced in a study of cytomegalovirus exposure and HLA in healthy donors. The PCR contained 60 Vbeta and 13 Jbeta primers. Produced via immunoSEQ multiplex PCR; TCRdb's table is partial and in-frame only. The profile shows nearly 200,000 clones, roughly 80% of them singletons. Sequencing used PBMCs. The receptor set was obtained from a woman aged 45 to 65 in good health and CMV-seropositive.

There are a few counts of this clone. This rearrangement joins TRBV10-3 to TRBJ2-7; 14 bases agree with TRBD2. Germline assignment: CDR1 ENHRY and CDR2 SYGVKD. The J segment lost 4 bases and the V segment lost 4 bases, leaving 3 bases of the junction unmatched. This CDR3 region has 15 residues. CDR3 in DNA: TGTGCCATCAGTGGGACTAGCGGGAGGTGGTACGAGCAGTACTTC. Its translation: CAISGTSGRWYEQYF.

The chain links TRBV5-4 to TRBJ2-1; D remains ambiguous. CDR3 length equals 15 residues. V gave up 5 bases and J gave up 7 bases, with 19 bases separating them. Per germline, CDR1 SGHNT and CDR2 YYREEE (reference sequence). The CDR3 DNA reads TGTGCCAGCAGAGCTGACCTAGAGCCCGTTAATGAGCAGTTCTTC. It translates to CASRADLEPVNEQFF. Filled out from reference TRBV5-4 and TRBJ2-1, the complete variable domain reads ETGVTQSPTHLIKTRGQQVTLRCSSQSGHNTVSWYQQALGQGPQFIFQYYREEENGRGNFPPRFSGLQFPNYSSELNVNALELDDSALYLCASRADLEPVNEQFFGPGTRLTVL.

The genes are TRBV18 and TRBJ2-2; 10 nucleotides agree with TRBD2. There are 18 residues in the CDR3. Germline lookup yields CDR1 KGHSH and CDR2 LQKENI. J gave up 0 bases and V 2 bases, and 6 bases lay outside the gene matches. The CDR3 DNA sequence: TGTGCCAGCTCACCATTCCTAGCGGGGGTGGCGAACACCGGGGAGCTGTTTTTT. Its translation: CASSPFLAGVANTGELFF.

The CDR3 nucleotides are TGCGCCAGCAGCCCGACGGGGGGGGATCCCCTCCACTTT. This translates into CASSPTGGDPLHF. The gene calls are TRBV5-1 and TRBJ1-6; D may be TRBD1 (5 bases). Trimming cost V 4 bases and J 13 bases, with 15 bases left between them. Germline-derived CDR1 and CDR2 are SGHRS and YFSETQ. This CDR3 has 13 amino acids.

This clone occurred a few times. Sequence at one end of the junction differs from germline and may be a read error. This chain connects TRBV6-4 to TRBJ2-6; 13 bases line up with TRBD2. Germline V lookup: CDR1 MRHNA, CDR2 SNTAGT. This CDR3 region has 18 residues. CDR3 DNA sequence: TGTGCCAGCAGTGACTCGACTAGCGGGAGGTCTGGGGCCAACGGCCTGACTTTC. The encoded protein is CASSDSTSGRSGANGLTF.

The gene calls are TRBV2 and TRBJ1-5; D perhaps matches TRBD1 (5 bases). The CDR3 totals 15 residues. V gave up 4 bases and J gave up 2 bases, with 12 bases separating them. Germline assignment: CDR1 SNHLY and CDR2 FYNNEI. As DNA, the CDR3 is TGTGCCAGCAGTGCTGGGGGGTTGGGCAATCAGCCCCAGCATTTT. As protein: CASSAGGLGNQPQHF. The variable domain in full, with the rest retrieved from reference TRBV2 and TRBJ1-5, is EPEVTQTPSHQVTQMGQEVILRCVPISNHLYFYWYRQILGQKVEFLVSFYNNEISEKSEIFDDQFSVERPDGSNFTLKIRSTKLEDSAMYFCASSAGGLGNQPQHFGDGTRLSIL.

Turning to this clone: Mismatch with germline at one junction end may stem from a read error. The chain carries TRBV12-5 and TRBJ2-6; 8 positions match TRBD2. The CDR3 runs to 18 residues. Germline V CDR1 and CDR2: LGHNT, FRNRAP. The CDR3 nucleotides are TGTGCTAGTGGTTCGGACCGGGGGGGTGCAACTGGGGCCAACGGCCTGACTTTC. This sequence encodes CASGSDRGGATGANGLTF.